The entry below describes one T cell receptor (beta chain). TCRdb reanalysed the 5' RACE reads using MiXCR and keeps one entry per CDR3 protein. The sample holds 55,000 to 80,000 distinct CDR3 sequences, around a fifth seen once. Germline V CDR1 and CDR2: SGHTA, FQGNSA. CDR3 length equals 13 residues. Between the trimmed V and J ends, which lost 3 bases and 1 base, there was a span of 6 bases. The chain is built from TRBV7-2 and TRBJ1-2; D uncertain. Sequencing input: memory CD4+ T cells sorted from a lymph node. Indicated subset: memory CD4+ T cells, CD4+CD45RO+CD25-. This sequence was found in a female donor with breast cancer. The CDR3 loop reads CASSFYLNYGYTF. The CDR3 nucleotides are TGTGCCAGCAGCTTCTACCTTAACTATGGCTACACCTTC.